These 6 T cell receptor beta chains share one sample of origin, sequenced in a study of blood T cells in healthy people across ages. Combining a sample-barcoded 5' primer with a J-beta primer mix, a second PCR ran for roughly 7 to 11 cycles. TCRdb passed the 5' RACE reads through MiXCR, listing each CDR3 protein once. This sample has 1,500,000 or so distinct CDR3 sequences, with roughly 59% found just once. Input material: blood. The receptors originated from a man aged 18-30 years in good health.

The chain employs TRBV2 and TRBJ2-3; the match to TRBD1 covers 7 bases. V shed 10 bases and J 4 bases; nucleotides not matched to a gene: 20. The CDR3 runs 17 residues. The germline V gene has CDR1 SNHLY and CDR2 FYNNEI. CDR3 in DNA: TGTGCCAACAACCCAAACCCTCGGGACAGTGGAGCAGATACGCAGTATTTT. It yields the protein CANNPNPRDSGADTQYF.

The chain has TRBV20-1 and TRBJ2-4; D gene unclear. CDR1 and CDR2 (germline): DFQATT, SNEGSKA (reference sequence). The CDR3 covers 12 residues. Trimming left V 6 bases short and J 2 bases short, with 8 bases between. In DNA, the CDR3 is TGCAGTGCAGGGCACTCCAAAAACATTCAGTACTTC. Protein: CSAGHSKNIQYF.

The V call is TRBV27, the J call TRBJ2-4; 7 bases are a match to TRBD2. Judging by the DNA end, TRBJ2-7 fits better; the J call may be wrong. This CDR3 contains 17 residues. Germline V gene data show CDR1 as MNHEY and CDR2 as SMNVEV (reference sequence). CDR3 amino acids: CASSLIVGGLVGHEQYF. The DNA of the CDR3 is TGTGCCAGCAGTTTAATTGTCGGAGGACTAGTCGGCCACGAGCAGTACTTC.

V and J are TRBV5-1 and TRBJ1-4; 7 bases line up with TRBD1. Germline V gives CDR1 SGHRS, CDR2 YFSETQ. CDR3 size: 16 residues. J lost 0 bases, V lost 4 bases, and 6 bases had no gene match. CDR3 DNA: TGCGCCAGCAGCCGGACAGGAGGGGCAACTAATGAAAAACTGTTTTTT. This translates into CASSRTGGATNEKLFF.

This clonotype was picked up a small number of times. This chain links TRBV29-1 with TRBJ2-7; 7 bases are a match to TRBD2. V was clipped by 7 bases and J by 3 bases; unmatched bases: 9. The CDR3 is made up of 13 amino acids. In germline, CDR1 is SQVTM, CDR2 ANQGSEA. The CDR3: CSASLALDYEQYF. Written as DNA, the CDR3 is TGCAGCGCGTCACTAGCGCTCGACTACGAGCAGTACTTC.

The chain uses TRBV6-2 or TRBV6-3 and TRBJ2-1; 11 bases line up with TRBD1. The J call is doubtful: the DNA matches TRBJ2-7 better. This CDR3 is 16 amino acids long. Germline values: CDR1 MNHEY, CDR2 SVGEGT. The CDR3 DNA reads TGTGCCAGCAGTAACCGGACAGGGGGCTTTTTCTACGAGCAGTACTTC. Protein sequence: CASSNRTGGFFYEQYF.